The 29 T cell receptor beta chains given below trace back to one sample, sequenced in a study of identical twins. MiXCR, run by TCRdb on the 5' RACE reads, gives a single entry per CDR3 protein. The sample holds 200,000 or so distinct CDR3 sequences; around a sixth are singletons and the top ten take 35% to 50%. The same sample was also used in a study of T cells expressing NK-cell markers.

Specimen: CD8+ T cells sorted from blood. These TCRs come from a woman aged 18-29 years in good health.

This clonotype was seen at least ten times. V is TRBV9 and J is TRBJ2-7; the D gene is possibly TRBD2 (6 bases). The CDR3 spans 12 residues. The V and J ends lost 5 bases and 6 bases respectively, with 12 bases between them. Germline V lookup: CDR1 SGDLS, CDR2 YYNGEE. CDR3 loop: CASSLGGSEQYF. DNA of the CDR3: TGTGCCAGCAGTCTGGGGGGAAGCGAGCAGTACTTC.

This clonotype has at least ten counts. The CDR3 reads CASSPGLAASTDTQYF. The DNA for the CDR3 is TGTGCCAGCAGTCCGGGACTAGCGGCTTCCACAGATACGCAGTATTTT. The V call is TRBV12-3 or TRBV12-4, the J call TRBJ2-3; TRBD2 matches 11 bases. J gave up 2 bases and V 5 bases, and 6 bases lay outside the gene matches. CDR3 size: 16 residues.

There are a few counts of this clonotype. J is TRBJ2-3 and V is TRBV7-9; 8 bases map to TRBD1. This CDR3 contains 12 residues. Germline CDR1 and CDR2: SEHNR and FQNEAQ (reference sequence). The V gene end was trimmed by 8 bases and the J gene end by 4 bases; junction bases not matched to a gene: 2. The CDR3, as DNA: TGTGCCAGCGGACAGGGTGCAGATACGCAGTATTTT. Residues: CASGQGADTQYF.

V usage is TRBV12-3 or TRBV12-4 and J usage is TRBJ1-4; D gene unclear. V lost 3 bases, J lost 8 bases, and 7 bases lay in between. This CDR3 region has 12 residues. The CDR3 DNA follows: TGTGCCAGCAGTTTCGCGGGGGAAAAACTGTTTTTT. It translates to CASSFAGEKLFF.

V is TRBV9 and J is TRBJ2-2, with TRBD2 matching 8 bases. V lost 0 bases, J lost 8 bases, and 9 bases stayed unmatched. The CDR3 runs to 16 residues. Germline lookup yields CDR1 SGDLS and CDR2 YYNGEE. The CDR3 DNA reads as TGTGCCAGCAGCGTAGTAGAAAGCGGGGGTGCTGGGGAGCTGTTTTTT. It is translated as CASSVVESGGAGELFF.

The chain is built from TRBV4-3 and TRBJ2-7, with 14 bases identical to TRBD2. Germline lookup yields CDR1 LGHNA and CDR2 YSLEER. V shed 6 bases and J 6 bases; nucleotides not matched to a gene: 13. This CDR3 has 17 amino acids. The CDR3 region is CASSSGTSGSPLGEQYF. CDR3 sequence (DNA): TGCGCCAGCAGTTCCGGGACTAGCGGGAGTCCTTTGGGCGAGCAGTACTTC.

The chain uses TRBV7-9 and TRBJ2-1; 7 bases map to TRBD2. Per germline, CDR1 SEHNR and CDR2 FQNEAQ (reference sequence). This CDR3 spans 13 amino acids. Unmatched junction bases numbered 3, after V lost 5 bases and J lost 5 bases. The CDR3 DNA reads TGTGCCAGCAGCGGGACTACCGACAATGAGCAGTTCTTC. As protein: CASSGTTDNEQFF.

This clonotype was recorded a few times. The chain is built from TRBV9 and TRBJ2-7; TRBD1 matches 8 bases. Germline CDR1 SGDLS, CDR2 YYNGEE. Trimming removed 1 base from V and 3 bases from J; junction bases left unmatched: 9. This CDR3 is built from 16 residues. The DNA of the CDR3 is TGTGCCAGCAGCGTACAAGCCGGGACAGGTTTCTACGAGCAGTACTTC. Its translation: CASSVQAGTGFYEQYF. Supplemented by reference TRBV9 and TRBJ2-7, the full variable domain reads DSGVTQTPKHLITATGQRVTLRCSPRSGDLSVYWYQQSLDQGLQFLIQYYNGEERAKGNILERFSAQQFPDLHSELNLSSLELGDSALYFCASSVQAGTGFYEQYFGPGTRLTVT.

A single count supports this clonotype. This rearrangement joins TRBV4-1 to TRBJ2-7; D is unclear. The V gene lost 0 bases and the J gene lost 0 bases, with 9 bases spanning the gap. Germline CDR1 reads MGHRA; CDR2 reads YSYEKL. The CDR3 loop spans 15 amino acids. CDR3 loop: CASSQDLARSYEQYF. DNA of the CDR3: TGCGCCAGCAGCCAAGATCTCGCCCGCTCCTACGAGCAGTACTTC.

This clonotype has just a few counts. This chain links TRBV11-2 with TRBJ2-7; TRBD1 or TRBD2 may be the D gene (5 bases each). This CDR3 spans 14 amino acids. Trimming left V 6 bases short and J 7 bases short, with 19 bases between. Germline V gene lookup returns CDR1 SGHAT and CDR2 FQNNGV. CDR3 bases: TGTGCCAGCAGGTCCGGGACGACCGGGTTGGAGCAGTACTTC. As protein: CASRSGTTGLEQYF.

In its sample, this clonotype was seen a few times. V gene TRBV7-9 combines with J gene TRBJ2-7, with 8 bases fitting TRBD1. The ends lost 4 bases at V and 1 base at J; junction bases unmatched: 6. This CDR3 is built from 15 residues. Germline V gene lookup returns CDR1 SEHNR and CDR2 FQNEAQ (reference sequence). The CDR3 nucleotides read TGTGCCAGCAGCTCGATCCGGGACAGGTCCTACGAGCAGTACTTC. This gives the protein CASSSIRDRSYEQYF. Full variable domain (missing parts from reference TRBV7-9 and TRBJ2-7): DTGVSQNPRHKITKRGQNVTFRCDPISEHNRLYWYRQTLGQGPEFLTYFQNEAQLEKSRLLSDRFSAERPKGSFSTLEIQRTEQGDSAMYLCASSSIRDRSYEQYFGPGTRLTVT.

This clonotype was found many times. The chain recombines TRBV20-1 with TRBJ2-1, with 7 bases identical to TRBD2. The CDR3 is 15 amino acids. Germline lookup yields CDR1 DFQATT and CDR2 SNEGSKA (reference sequence). Trimming at V came to 6 bases and at J to 7 bases, leaving 15 bases not matched to a gene. The CDR3 region is CSARGTSRGGNEQFF. DNA of the CDR3: TGCAGTGCCCGAGGGACTTCCCGGGGAGGGAATGAGCAGTTCTTC.

The chain combines TRBV5-1 with TRBJ2-5; 10 nucleotides line up with TRBD1. This CDR3 contains 17 residues. The germline CDR1 and CDR2 sequences are SGHRS and YFSETQ. Trimming removed 5 bases from V and 1 base from J; junction bases left unmatched: 11. CDR3 residues: CASRDRGDGTLQETQYF. The DNA for the CDR3 is TGCGCCAGCAGGGACAGGGGGGACGGGACCCTCCAAGAGACCCAGTACTTC.

The chain employs TRBV9 and TRBJ2-7; TRBD2 agrees at 11 bases. The CDR3 is 13 residues long. CDR1 and CDR2 (germline): SGDLS, YYNGEE. J lost 1 base, V lost 7 bases, and 1 base had no gene match. The CDR3 DNA sequence: TGTGCCAGCGGGACTAGCGGTTCCTACGAGCAGTACTTC. Translated: CASGTSGSYEQYF. Full variable domain (remainder filled in from reference TRBV9 and TRBJ2-7): DSGVTQTPKHLITATGQRVTLRCSPRSGDLSVYWYQQSLDQGLQFLIQYYNGEERAKGNILERFSAQQFPDLHSELNLSSLELGDSALYFCASGTSGSYEQYFGPGTRLTVT.

The rearrangement links TRBV2 to TRBJ1-1, with TRBD1 matching over 8 bases. Germline-derived CDR1 and CDR2 are SNHLY and FYNNEI. This CDR3 has 15 amino acids. The V segment lost 1 base and the J segment 1 base; nucleotides outside the gene matches: 2. Here the CDR3 reads CASSEVGQENTEAFF. CDR3 sequence (DNA): TGTGCCAGCAGTGAAGTGGGACAGGAGAACACTGAAGCTTTCTTT.

In this sample, this clonotype turned up a few times. The chain has TRBV11-2 and TRBJ2-7; 15 nucleotides line up with TRBD2. The germline CDR1 and CDR2 sequences are SGHAT and FQNNGV. The J segment lost 3 bases and the V segment lost 4 bases, leaving 10 bases of the junction unmatched. CDR3 length: 18 amino acids. Here the CDR3 reads CASSSIRGTSGGLYEQYF. Written as DNA, the CDR3 is TGTGCCAGCAGCTCTATACGAGGGACTAGCGGGGGGCTCTACGAGCAGTACTTC.

In this sample, this clonotype turned up a few times. V usage is TRBV6-5 and J usage is TRBJ2-7; D remains unclear. Germline assignment: CDR1 MNHEY and CDR2 SVGAGI. V lost 8 bases and J 2 bases, leaving 10 bases between the germline ends. This CDR3 comprises 12 residues. The CDR3 spells CASESATYEQYF. The DNA of the CDR3 is TGTGCCAGCGAGTCGGCCACCTACGAGCAGTACTTC.

The chain is built from TRBV25-1 and TRBJ1-1; no clear D gene. This CDR3 spans 13 amino acids. Trimming pared 1 base from V and 7 bases from J, leaving 10 bases between. Germline assignment: CDR1 MGHDK and CDR2 SYGVNS. The DNA of the CDR3 is TGTGCCAGCAGTGAATTGGAGGGATTTGAAGCTTTCTTT. It codes for CASSELEGFEAFF.

This clonotype has more than one count but fewer than ten. The gene calls are TRBV7-9 and TRBJ2-2, with TRBD1 identical over 7 bases. This CDR3 spans 15 amino acids. Trimming cost V 8 bases and J 1 base; bases outside gene matches: 7. CDR1 is SEHNR, CDR2 FQNEAQ, per germline (reference sequence). The DNA for the CDR3 is TGTGCCAGCCCGCAGGGGGAGAAGAACACCGGGGAGCTGTTTTTT. It yields the protein CASPQGEKNTGELFF.

This sequence joins TRBV12-3 or TRBV12-4 and TRBJ2-2; D gene uncertain. The CDR3 contains 12 residues. Trimming pared 5 bases from V and 2 bases from J, leaving 3 bases between. The CDR3 is CASSENTGELFF. CDR3 sequence (DNA): TGTGCCAGCAGTGAAAACACCGGGGAGCTGTTTTTT.

This clonotype was seen many times. The chain links TRBV4-2 to TRBJ2-5; TRBD1 matches at 11 bases. The V and J ends lost 0 bases and 4 bases, in that order; junction bases with no gene match: 7. This CDR3 contains 17 residues. The germline V gene encodes CDR1 LGHNA and CDR2 YNFKEQ. This chain's CDR3 is CASSQEFQDRGRETQYF. CDR3 DNA sequence: TGTGCCAGCAGCCAAGAGTTCCAGGACAGGGGGCGAGAGACCCAGTACTTC.

This clonotype was seen ten or more times. This chain links TRBV7-6 with TRBJ2-7; D possibly matches TRBD1 or TRBD2 (5 bases each). CDR3 length: 13 residues. Germline values: CDR1 SGHVS, CDR2 FNYEAQ. Trimming cost V 5 bases and J 3 bases, with 11 bases left between them. In nucleotides, the CDR3 is TGTGCCAGCAGCCCACTGGGGGTCTACGAGCAGTACTTC. This translates into CASSPLGVYEQYF.

The rearrangement joins TRBV7-9 to TRBJ1-1, with D possibly TRBD1 on 5 matching bases. The V gene lost 0 bases and the J gene lost 3 bases, with 8 bases spanning the gap. Germline loops: CDR1 SEHNR, CDR2 FQNEAQ (reference sequence). The CDR3 length is 14 residues. CDR3 protein: CASSLATGDTEAFF. CDR3 DNA sequence: TGTGCCAGCAGCTTAGCCACGGGGGACACTGAAGCTTTCTTT.

The chain links TRBV5-1 to TRBJ1-2; D perhaps matches TRBD1 (5 bases). Germline values: CDR1 SGHRS, CDR2 YFSETQ. The CDR3 runs 12 residues. V lost 5 bases and J 8 bases, leaving 13 bases between the germline ends. CDR3 in DNA: TGCGCCAGCAGAGGGGATGGGGCCGGCTACACCTTC. This gives the protein CASRGDGAGYTF.

This clonotype was counted at least ten times. J is TRBJ2-1 and V is TRBV9; TRBD1 matches 7 bases. Per germline, CDR1 SGDLS and CDR2 YYNGEE. CDR3 length: 12 amino acids. J gave up 8 bases and V 4 bases, and 3 bases lay outside the gene matches. CDR3 sequence reads: CASSPQGDEQFF. CDR3 sequence (DNA): TGTGCCAGCAGCCCCCAGGGGGATGAGCAGTTCTTC.

The V gene is TRBV12-3 or TRBV12-4, the J gene TRBJ1-2; D call uncertain. The CDR3 runs to 14 residues. Trimming left V 0 bases short and J 2 bases short, with 7 bases between. The CDR3 spells CASSLAEMNYGYTF. The CDR3 DNA reads TGTGCCAGCAGTTTAGCAGAGATGAACTATGGCTACACCTTC.

V and J are TRBV20-1 and TRBJ1-2, with TRBD1 matching 7 bases. Germline CDR1 DFQATT, CDR2 SNEGSKA (reference sequence). The CDR3 contains 14 residues. After removal of 6 bases from V and 6 bases from J, the junction contained 13 bases not matched to a gene. For the CDR3, the DNA is TGCAGTGCAAGACCTACAGGGGTTAGCAATGGCTACACCTTC. It encodes CSARPTGVSNGYTF.

This sequence joins TRBV5-1 and TRBJ2-1; 8 positions match TRBD2. Trimming at V came to 1 base and at J to 8 bases, leaving 2 bases not matched to a gene. CDR3 length equals 13 residues. Germline assignment: CDR1 SGHRS and CDR2 YFSETQ. The CDR3: CASSLIGRDEQFF. The CDR3 nucleotides read TGCGCCAGCAGCTTGATCGGGAGGGATGAGCAGTTCTTC.

There are many counts of this clonotype. This chain connects TRBV29-1 to TRBJ2-7; D gene uncertain. Trimming removed 7 bases at V and 1 base at J, with 14 bases between. The germline V gene encodes CDR1 SQVTM and CDR2 ANQGSEA. The CDR3 is made up of 13 amino acids. As DNA, the CDR3 is TGCAGCGCCGCCGAGGCGTTATCCTACGAGCAGTACTTC. Translation: CSAAEALSYEQYF.